This note documents a single TCR beta chain sequence. This sample is part of a study of blood T cell repertoires in COVID-19. About the study: The study drew acute and convalescent COVID-19 samples from the United States, Italy and Spain.

The ends lost 6 bases at V and 2 bases at J; junction bases unmatched: 4. The CDR3 sequence is 14 residues long. Germline lookup yields CDR1 MGHRA and CDR2 YSYEKL. Profiled with immunoSEQ multiplex PCR; TCRdb holds only in-frame clones, not every one. The data hold over 60,000 clones, with roughly 90% observed a single time. This TCR was sampled from a man in his 70s with active or convalescent COVID-19. The specimen sequenced was peripheral blood. This sequence joins TRBV4-1 and TRBJ2-3; 8 bases are a match to TRBD1. The CDR3 is CASSWDRTTDTQYF. The CDR3 nucleotides read TGCGCCAGCAGTTGGGACAGGACCACAGATACGCAGTATTTT.